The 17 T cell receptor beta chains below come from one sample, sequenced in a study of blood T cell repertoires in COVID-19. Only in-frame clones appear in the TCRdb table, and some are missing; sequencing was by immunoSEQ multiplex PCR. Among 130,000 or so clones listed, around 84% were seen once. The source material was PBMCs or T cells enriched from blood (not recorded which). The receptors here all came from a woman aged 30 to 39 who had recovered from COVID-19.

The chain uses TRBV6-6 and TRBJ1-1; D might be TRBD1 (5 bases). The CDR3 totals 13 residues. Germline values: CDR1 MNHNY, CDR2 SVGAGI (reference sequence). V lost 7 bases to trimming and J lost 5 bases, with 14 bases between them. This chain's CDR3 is CASTAGLVTEAFF. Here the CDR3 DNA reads TGTGCCAGCACGGCAGGGTTAGTGACTGAAGCTTTCTTT.

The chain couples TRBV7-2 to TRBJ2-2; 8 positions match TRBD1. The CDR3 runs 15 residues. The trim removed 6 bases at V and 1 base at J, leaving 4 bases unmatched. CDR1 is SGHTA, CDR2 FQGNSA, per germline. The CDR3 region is CASSGQGENTGELFF. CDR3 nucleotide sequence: TGTGCCAGCAGTGGACAGGGCGAGAACACCGGGGAGCTGTTTTTT.

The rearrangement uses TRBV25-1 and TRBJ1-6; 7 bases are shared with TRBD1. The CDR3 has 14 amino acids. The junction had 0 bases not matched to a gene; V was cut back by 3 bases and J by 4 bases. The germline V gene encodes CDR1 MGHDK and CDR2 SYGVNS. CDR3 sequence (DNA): TGTGCCAGCAGTGAGACAGGGTATAATTCACCCCTCCACTTT. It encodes CASSETGYNSPLHF.

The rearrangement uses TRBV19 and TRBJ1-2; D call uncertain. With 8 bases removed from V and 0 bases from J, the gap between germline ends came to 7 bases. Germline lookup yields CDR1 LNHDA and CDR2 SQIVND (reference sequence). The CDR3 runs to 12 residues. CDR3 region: CASRSPNYGYTF. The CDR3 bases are TGTGCCAGTCGGAGCCCTAACTATGGCTACACCTTC.

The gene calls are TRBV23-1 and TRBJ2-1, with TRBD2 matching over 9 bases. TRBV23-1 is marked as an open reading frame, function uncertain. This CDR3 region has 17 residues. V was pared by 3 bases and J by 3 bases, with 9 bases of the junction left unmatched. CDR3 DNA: TGCGCCAGCAGTCACCTCGATAGCGGGAGTCTCTACAATGAGCAGTTCTTC. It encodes CASSHLDSGSLYNEQFF.

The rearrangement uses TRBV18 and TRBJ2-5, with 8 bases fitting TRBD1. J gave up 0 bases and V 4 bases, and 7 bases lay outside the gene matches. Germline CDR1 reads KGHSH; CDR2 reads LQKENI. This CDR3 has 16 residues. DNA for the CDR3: TGTGCCAGCTCACAAAGGGACAGGACGTACCAAGAGACCCAGTACTTC. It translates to CASSQRDRTYQETQYF.

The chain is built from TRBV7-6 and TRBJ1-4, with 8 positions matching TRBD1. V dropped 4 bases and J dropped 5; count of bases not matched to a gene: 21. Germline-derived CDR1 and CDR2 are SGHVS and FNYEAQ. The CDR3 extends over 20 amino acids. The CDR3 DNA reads TGTGCCAGCAGCTCCCGGCACAGGGGGTCCGGGCGCTTAGGAAATGAAAAACTGTTTTTT. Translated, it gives CASSSRHRGSGRLGNEKLFF. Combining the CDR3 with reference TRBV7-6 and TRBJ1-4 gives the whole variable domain GAGVSQSPRYKVTKRGQDVALRCDPISGHVSLYWYRQALGQGPEFLTYFNYEAQQDKSGLPNDRFSAERPEGSISTLTIQRTEQRDSAMYRCASSSRHRGSGRLGNEKLFFGSGTQLSVL.

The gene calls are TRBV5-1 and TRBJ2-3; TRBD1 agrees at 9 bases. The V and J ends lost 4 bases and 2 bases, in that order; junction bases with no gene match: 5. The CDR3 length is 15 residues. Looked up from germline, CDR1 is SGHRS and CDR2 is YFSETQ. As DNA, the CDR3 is TGCGCCAGCAGCACACAGGGGGCGAACACAGATACGCAGTATTTT. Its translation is CASSTQGANTDTQYF.

CDR3 in amino acids: CASSPRPTDYGYTF. The CDR3 region has the DNA TGTGCCAGCTCACCCCGCCCGACAGACTATGGCTACACCTTC. The rearrangement uses TRBV18 and TRBJ1-2, with a weak D call TRBD1 (5 bases). The CDR3 is 14 residues long. Per the germline V gene, CDR1 is KGHSH and CDR2 is LQKENI. The V gene lost 3 bases and the J gene lost 3 bases, with 11 bases spanning the gap.

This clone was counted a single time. The CDR3 loop is CASSPWTGGGSPLHF. The CDR3 DNA sequence: TGCGCCAGCAGCCCCTGGACAGGCGGTGGTTCACCCCTCCACTTT. The chain uses TRBV4-1 and TRBJ1-6; TRBD1 matches 7 bases. The J segment lost 9 bases and the V segment lost 4 bases, leaving 9 bases of the junction unmatched. CDR3 size: 15 residues. CDR1 and CDR2 (germline): MGHRA, YSYEKL.

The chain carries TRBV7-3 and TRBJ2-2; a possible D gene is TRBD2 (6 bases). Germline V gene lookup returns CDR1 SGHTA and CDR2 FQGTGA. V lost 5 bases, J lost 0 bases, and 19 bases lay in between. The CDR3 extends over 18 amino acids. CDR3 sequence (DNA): TGTGCCAGCAGCCCACTGGCGGGACTCCAGGCGAACACCGGGGAGCTGTTTTTT. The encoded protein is CASSPLAGLQANTGELFF.

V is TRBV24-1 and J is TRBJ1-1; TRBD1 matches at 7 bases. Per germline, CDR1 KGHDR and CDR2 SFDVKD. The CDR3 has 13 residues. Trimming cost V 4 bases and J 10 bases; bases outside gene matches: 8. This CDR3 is CATSDSDRAAAFF. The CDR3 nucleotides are TGTGCCACCAGTGACTCAGACAGGGCAGCAGCTTTCTTT.

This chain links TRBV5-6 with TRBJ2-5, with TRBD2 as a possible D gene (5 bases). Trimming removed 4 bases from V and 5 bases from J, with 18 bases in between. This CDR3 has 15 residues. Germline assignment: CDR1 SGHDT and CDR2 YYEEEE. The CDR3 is CASSANLGVGETQYF. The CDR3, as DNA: TGTGCCAGCAGCGCAAATCTCGGGGTGGGGGAGACCCAGTACTTC.

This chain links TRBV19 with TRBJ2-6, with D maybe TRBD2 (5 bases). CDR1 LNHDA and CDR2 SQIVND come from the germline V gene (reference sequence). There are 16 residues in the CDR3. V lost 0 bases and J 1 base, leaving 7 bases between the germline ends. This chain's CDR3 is CASSIDGSSGANVLTF. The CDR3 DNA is TGTGCCAGTAGTATAGATGGGAGTTCTGGGGCCAACGTCCTGACTTTC. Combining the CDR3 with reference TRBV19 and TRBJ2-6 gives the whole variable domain DGGITQSPKYLFRKEGQNVTLSCEQNLNHDAMYWYRQDPGQGLRLIYYSQIVNDFQKGDIAEGYSVSREKKESFPLTVTSAQKNPTAFYLCASSIDGSSGANVLTFGAGSRLTVL.

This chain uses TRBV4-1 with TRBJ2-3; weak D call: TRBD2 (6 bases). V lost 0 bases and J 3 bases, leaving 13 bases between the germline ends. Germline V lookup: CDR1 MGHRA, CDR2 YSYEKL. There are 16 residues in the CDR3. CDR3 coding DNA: TGCGCCAGCAGCCAAGAGGGGCTAGCGCGGACAGATACGCAGTATTTT. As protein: CASSQEGLARTDTQYF.

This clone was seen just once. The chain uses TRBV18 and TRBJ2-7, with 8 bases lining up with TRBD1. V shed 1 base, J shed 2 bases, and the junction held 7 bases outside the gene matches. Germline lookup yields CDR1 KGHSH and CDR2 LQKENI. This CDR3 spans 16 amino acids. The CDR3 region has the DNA TGTGCCAGCTCACCACAGGCAACAGGGGGTCCCTACGAGCAGTACTTC. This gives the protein CASSPQATGGPYEQYF. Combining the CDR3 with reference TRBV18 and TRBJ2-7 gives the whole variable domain NAGVMQNPRHLVRRRGQEARLRCSPMKGHSHVYWYRQLPEEGLKFMVYLQKENIIDESGMPKERFSAEFPKEGPSILRIQQVVRGDSAAYFCASSPQATGGPYEQYFGPGTRLTVT.

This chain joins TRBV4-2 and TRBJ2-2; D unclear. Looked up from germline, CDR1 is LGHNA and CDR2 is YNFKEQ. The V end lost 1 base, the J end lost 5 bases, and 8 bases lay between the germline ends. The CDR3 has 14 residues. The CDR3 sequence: CASSQAAYTGELFF. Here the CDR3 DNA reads TGTGCCAGCAGCCAAGCCGCGTATACCGGGGAGCTGTTTTTT.